The subject of this entry is one TCR beta chain. Trimming took 2 bases from V and 0 from J, leaving 19 bases between them. This CDR3 is built from 18 residues. Germline CDR1 KGHSH, CDR2 LQKENI. The sample originates from a study of blood T cell repertoires in COVID-19. Per the study methods: It was from reference gene primer amplification that nucleated cell counts were estimated. Libraries were prepared by immunoSEQ multiplex PCR; TCRdb keeps only in-frame clonotypes and omits some of them. V and J calls and clone size are as listed in that table; D and trimming were resolved from the DNA. The table lists hundreds of thousands of clones, roughly 86% of them singletons.

The origin of this receptor is a man aged 35-49 years in a cohort exposed to, infected with or recovered from COVID-19 (not recorded which). The chain employs TRBV18 and TRBJ1-2, with a weak D call TRBD1 (5 bases). The sequenced sample consisted of PBMCs or T cells enriched from blood (not recorded which). CDR3 sequence (DNA): TGTGCCAGCTCACCATTGGGGCAGCTCGCCGAAACTAACTATGGCTACACCTTC. This codes for CASSPLGQLAETNYGYTF.